This T cell receptor (beta chain) was profiled in a study of blood T cell repertoires in COVID-19. In the source study's methods: Amplification of reference gene primers provided the estimated nucleated cell counts. Sequenced by immunoSEQ multiplex PCR; TCRdb stores in-frame clones only, minus some. That table is the source of V, J and clone size, and D and trimming were worked out from the DNA. This sample carries about 6,600 clones, around 89% of them seen once, and the ten largest clones take roughly 4.7%. Germline CDR1 is LNHNV and CDR2 is YYDKDF (reference sequence). The CDR3 consists of 16 residues. V was trimmed by 3 bases and J by 3 bases, leaving 18 bases between them.

The chain joins TRBV15 to TRBJ2-7; possible D gene TRBD1, 6 bases. What was sequenced was peripheral blood. The receptor's source is an elderly man with active COVID-19. The CDR3 DNA sequence: TGTGCCACCAGCAGTCAGGGGTCCGAGCACCGCTACGAGCAGTACTTC. As protein: CATSSQGSEHRYEQYF.